Below, 10 T cell receptor beta chains from the same sample are listed, as sequenced in a study of cytomegalovirus exposure and HLA in healthy donors. The PCR employed 60 Vbeta primers together with 13 Jbeta primers. Some clones are missing from TCRdb's copy, which holds only in-frame ones; the method was immunoSEQ multiplex PCR. The sample lists about 150,000 clones; roughly 84% were seen once. Sequenced: PBMCs. These receptors came from a woman under 30 in good health and CMV-seronegative.

The V and J genes are TRBV28 and TRBJ2-1, with D unresolved. The CDR3 contains 13 residues. Trimming removed 6 bases from V and 2 bases from J, with 8 bases in between. Germline V lookup: CDR1 MDHEN, CDR2 SYDVKM. This CDR3 is CASSGWAYNEQFF. Written as DNA, the CDR3 is TGTGCCAGCAGCGGGTGGGCCTACAATGAGCAGTTCTTC.

This clone was detected only once. This chain connects TRBV5-6 to TRBJ2-1; tentative D call: TRBD1 (5 bases). From germline, CDR1 is SGHDT and CDR2 YYEEEE. V was clipped by 4 bases and J by 6 bases, with 23 bases between them. The CDR3 loop spans 17 amino acids. The CDR3 region has the DNA TGTGCCAGCAGCGTACGACAGAGTGGTCTGGGAATCAATGAGCAGTTCTTC. Amino acid sequence: CASSVRQSGLGINEQFF.

The V and J genes are TRBV7-2 and TRBJ2-1; D is perhaps TRBD2 (5 bases). Germline V gives CDR1 SGHTA, CDR2 FQGNSA. V lost 4 bases and J 13 bases, leaving 17 bases between the germline ends. This CDR3 has 13 residues. CDR3 in amino acids: CASSSRRSRGQFF. The DNA for the CDR3 is TGTGCCAGCAGCTCAAGGAGGTCTCGGGGACAGTTCTTC.

This sequence joins TRBV6-6 and TRBJ2-7; possibly TRBD2 for D (6 bases). Trimming stripped 4 bases from V and 4 bases from J, with 17 bases between. Germline lookup yields CDR1 MNHNY and CDR2 SVGAGI (reference sequence). The length of the CDR3 is 15 residues. CDR3 sequence reads: CASSFAPGSRYEQYF. CDR3 nucleotides: TGTGCCAGCAGTTTCGCTCCCGGGAGTCGGTACGAGCAGTACTTC.

This clone was recorded a few times. This chain uses TRBV4-3 with TRBJ2-1; 10 positions agree with TRBD1. Germline lookup yields CDR1 LGHNA and CDR2 YSLEER. The V and J ends lost 1 base and 0 bases, in that order; junction bases with no gene match: 0. The CDR3 is 16 residues long. The CDR3 is CASSQGTGGSYNEQFF. DNA for the CDR3: TGCGCCAGCAGCCAAGGGACAGGGGGCTCCTACAATGAGCAGTTCTTC.

The chain couples TRBV7-6 to TRBJ2-7; 7 nucleotides align to TRBD2. The V gene's germline CDR1 is SGHVS and CDR2 FNYEAQ. V was clipped by 5 bases and J by 3 bases; unmatched bases: 7. The CDR3 consists of 14 residues. The CDR3 is CASSAGRTSYEQYF. The CDR3 DNA reads as TGTGCCAGCAGCGCGGGCCGGACTAGCTACGAGCAGTACTTC.

This sequence joins TRBV4-1 and TRBJ1-6; weak D call: TRBD1 (6 bases). The V end was cut by 2 bases, the J end by 0 bases, with 14 bases between. CDR3 length: 18 residues. CDR1 MGHRA and CDR2 YSYEKL come from the germline V gene. In nucleotides, the CDR3 is TGCGCCAGCAGCCAAAAAGACAGGAGGAGCTCCTATAATTCACCCCTCCACTTT. Its protein is CASSQKDRRSSYNSPLHF.

The CDR3 sequence: CASGWGDGGNEQFF. The CDR3 nucleotides read TGTGCCAGTGGGTGGGGGGACGGTGGCAATGAGCAGTTCTTC. The chain uses TRBV19 and TRBJ2-1; possibly TRBD2 for D (6 bases). The CDR3 has 14 amino acids. Trimming removed 8 bases at V and 6 bases at J, with 17 bases between. The germline V gene has CDR1 LNHDA and CDR2 SQIVND (reference sequence).

The chain combines TRBV9 with TRBJ1-1; D perhaps matches TRBD1 (5 bases). This CDR3 has 16 amino acids. V shed 0 bases and J shed 4 bases, with 16 bases lying between them. The germline V gene has CDR1 SGDLS and CDR2 YYNGEE. The CDR3 DNA follows: TGTGCCAGCAGCGTAGCGGGCAACCCGGGGGGCACTGAAGCTTTCTTT. Translated: CASSVAGNPGGTEAFF.

The genes are TRBV6-6 and TRBJ1-4; TRBD1 is a possible D gene (5 bases). Germline V gives CDR1 MNHNY, CDR2 SVGAGI (reference sequence). Trimming took 6 bases from V and 8 from J, leaving 19 bases between them. CDR3 length: 15 amino acids. The CDR3 DNA sequence: TGTGCCAGCAGCCGCCAAGACAGCGTTGGAGAAAAACTGTTTTTT. Its translation: CASSRQDSVGEKLFF.